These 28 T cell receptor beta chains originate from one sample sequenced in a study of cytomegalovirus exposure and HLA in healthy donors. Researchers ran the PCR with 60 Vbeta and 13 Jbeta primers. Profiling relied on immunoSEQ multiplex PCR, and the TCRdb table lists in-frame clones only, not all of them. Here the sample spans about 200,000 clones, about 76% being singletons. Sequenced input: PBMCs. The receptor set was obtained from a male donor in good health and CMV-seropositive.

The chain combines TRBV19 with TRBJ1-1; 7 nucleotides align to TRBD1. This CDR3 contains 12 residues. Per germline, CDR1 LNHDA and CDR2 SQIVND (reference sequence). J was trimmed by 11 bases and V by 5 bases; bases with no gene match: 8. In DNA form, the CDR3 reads TGTGCCAGTAGTTTTCACCAGGGGGAGGCTTTCTTT. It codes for CASSFHQGEAFF. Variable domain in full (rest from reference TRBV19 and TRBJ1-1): DGGITQSPKYLFRKEGQNVTLSCEQNLNHDAMYWYRQDPGQGLRLIYYSQIVNDFQKGDIAEGYSVSREKKESFPLTVTSAQKNPTAFYLCASSFHQGEAFFGQGTRLTVV.

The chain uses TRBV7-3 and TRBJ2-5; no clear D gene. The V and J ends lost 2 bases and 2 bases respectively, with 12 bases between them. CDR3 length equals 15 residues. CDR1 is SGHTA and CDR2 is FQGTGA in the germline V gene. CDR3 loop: CASSLSTSIQETQYF. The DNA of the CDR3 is TGTGCCAGCAGCTTATCGACTTCCATTCAAGAGACCCAGTACTTC.

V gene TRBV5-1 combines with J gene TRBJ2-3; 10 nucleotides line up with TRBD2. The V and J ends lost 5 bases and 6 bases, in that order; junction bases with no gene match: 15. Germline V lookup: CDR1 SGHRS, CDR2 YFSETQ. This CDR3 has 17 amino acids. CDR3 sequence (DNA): TGCGCCAGCAGGTTTAATGCCCTAGCGGGAGAAAGTGATACGCAGTATTTT. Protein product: CASRFNALAGESDTQYF.

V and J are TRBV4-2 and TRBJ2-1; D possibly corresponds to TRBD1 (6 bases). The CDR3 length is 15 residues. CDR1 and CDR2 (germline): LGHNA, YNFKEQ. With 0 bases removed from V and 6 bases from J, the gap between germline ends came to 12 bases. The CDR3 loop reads CASSQEYRVGNEQFF. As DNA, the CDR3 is TGTGCCAGCAGCCAAGAGTACAGGGTGGGCAATGAGCAGTTCTTC.

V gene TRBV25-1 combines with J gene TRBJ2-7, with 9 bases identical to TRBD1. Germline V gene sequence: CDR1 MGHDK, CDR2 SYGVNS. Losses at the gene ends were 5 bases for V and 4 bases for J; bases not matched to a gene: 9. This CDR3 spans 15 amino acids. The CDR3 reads CASSHEGDRDYEQYF. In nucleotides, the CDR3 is TGTGCCAGCAGTCACGAGGGGGACAGGGATTACGAGCAGTACTTC.

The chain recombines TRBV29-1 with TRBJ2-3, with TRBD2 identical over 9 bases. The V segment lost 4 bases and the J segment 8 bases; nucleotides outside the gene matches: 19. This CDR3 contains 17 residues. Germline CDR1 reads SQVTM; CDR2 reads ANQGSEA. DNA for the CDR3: TGCAGCGTTGTAGAGGGGTTAGCGGGAGAGGGAGGCCTTACGCAGTATTTT. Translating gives CSVVEGLAGEGGLTQYF.

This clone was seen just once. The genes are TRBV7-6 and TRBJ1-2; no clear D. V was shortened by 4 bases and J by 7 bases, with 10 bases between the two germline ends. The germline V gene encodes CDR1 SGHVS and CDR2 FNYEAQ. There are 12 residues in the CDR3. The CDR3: CASSSSTSGYTF. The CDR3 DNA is TGTGCCAGCAGCTCATCGACAAGTGGCTACACCTTC.

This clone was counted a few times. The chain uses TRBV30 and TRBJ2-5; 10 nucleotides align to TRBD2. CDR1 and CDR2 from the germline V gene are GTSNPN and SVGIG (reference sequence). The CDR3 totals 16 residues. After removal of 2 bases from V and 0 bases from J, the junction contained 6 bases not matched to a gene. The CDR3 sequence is CAWSLAGVMYQETQYF. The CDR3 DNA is TGTGCCTGGAGTCTAGCGGGAGTCATGTACCAAGAGACCCAGTACTTC.

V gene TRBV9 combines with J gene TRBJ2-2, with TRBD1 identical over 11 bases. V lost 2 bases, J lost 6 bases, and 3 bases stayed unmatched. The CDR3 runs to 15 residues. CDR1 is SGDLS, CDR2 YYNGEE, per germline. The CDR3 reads CASSVGQGVAGELFF. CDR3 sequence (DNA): TGTGCCAGCAGCGTGGGACAGGGGGTGGCCGGGGAGCTGTTTTTT.

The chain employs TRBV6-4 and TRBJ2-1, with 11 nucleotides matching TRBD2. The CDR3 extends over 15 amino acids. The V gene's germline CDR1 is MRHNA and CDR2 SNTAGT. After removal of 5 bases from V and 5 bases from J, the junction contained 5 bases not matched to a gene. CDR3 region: CASSLAGGRNNEQFF. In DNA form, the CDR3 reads TGTGCCAGCAGTTTAGCGGGGGGGAGGAACAATGAGCAGTTCTTC.

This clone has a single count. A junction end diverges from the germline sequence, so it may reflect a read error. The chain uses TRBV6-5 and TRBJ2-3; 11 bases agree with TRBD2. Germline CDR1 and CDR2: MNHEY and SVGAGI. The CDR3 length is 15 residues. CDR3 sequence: CASSYTSGSPDTRYF. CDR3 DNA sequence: TGTGCCAGCAGTTACACTAGCGGGAGCCCAGATACGCGGTATTTT.

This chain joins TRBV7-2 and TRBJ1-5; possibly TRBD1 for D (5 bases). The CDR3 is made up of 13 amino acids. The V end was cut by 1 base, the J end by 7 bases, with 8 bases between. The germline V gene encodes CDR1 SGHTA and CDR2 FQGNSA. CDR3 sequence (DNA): TGTGCCAGCAGCTTAGAAGGGGCGCAGCCCCAGCATTTT. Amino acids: CASSLEGAQPQHF. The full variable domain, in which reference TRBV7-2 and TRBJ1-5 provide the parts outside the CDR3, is GAGVSQSPSNKVTEKGKDVELRCDPISGHTALYWYRQSLGQGLEFLIYFQGNSAPDKSGLPSDRFSAERTGGSVSTLTIQRTQQEDSAVYLCASSLEGAQPQHFGDGTRLSIL.

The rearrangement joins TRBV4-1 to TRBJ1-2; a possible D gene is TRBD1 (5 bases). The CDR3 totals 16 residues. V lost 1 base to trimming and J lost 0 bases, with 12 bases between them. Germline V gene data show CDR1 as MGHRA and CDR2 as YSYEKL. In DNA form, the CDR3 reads TGCGCCAGCAGCCAAGCAAGGGAAGGGGCTAACTATGGCTACACCTTC. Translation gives CASSQAREGANYGYTF.

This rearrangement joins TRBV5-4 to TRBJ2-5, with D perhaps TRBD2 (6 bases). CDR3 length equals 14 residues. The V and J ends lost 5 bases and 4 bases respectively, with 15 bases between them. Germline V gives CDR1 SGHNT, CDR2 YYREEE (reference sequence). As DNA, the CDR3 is TGTGCCAGCAGGCCGGAGGGAAGGGGAGAGACCCAGTACTTC. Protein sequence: CASRPEGRGETQYF.

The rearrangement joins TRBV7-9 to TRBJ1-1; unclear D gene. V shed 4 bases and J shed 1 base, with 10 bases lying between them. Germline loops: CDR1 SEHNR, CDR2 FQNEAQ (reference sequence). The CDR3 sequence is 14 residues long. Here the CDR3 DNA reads TGTGCCAGCAGCTACGGGAGGGAGAACACTGAAGCTTTCTTT. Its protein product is CASSYGRENTEAFF.

CDR3 residues: CASSDSTGRDTQYF. CDR3 nucleotide sequence: TGTGCCAGCAGTGACTCGACAGGGAGGGATACGCAGTATTTT. The chain joins TRBV6-4 to TRBJ2-3; possibly TRBD1 for D (7 bases). This CDR3 has 14 amino acids. Germline loops: CDR1 MRHNA, CDR2 SNTAGT. V was trimmed by 0 bases and J by 6 bases, leaving 10 bases between them.

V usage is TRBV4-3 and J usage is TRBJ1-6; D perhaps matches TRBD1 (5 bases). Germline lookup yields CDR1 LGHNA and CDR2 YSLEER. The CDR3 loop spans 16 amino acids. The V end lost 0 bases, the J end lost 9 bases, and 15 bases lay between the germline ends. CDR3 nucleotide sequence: TGCGCCAGCAGCCAAGATCCTAAGGGTAGGGGTTCACCCCTCCACTTT. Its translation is CASSQDPKGRGSPLHF.

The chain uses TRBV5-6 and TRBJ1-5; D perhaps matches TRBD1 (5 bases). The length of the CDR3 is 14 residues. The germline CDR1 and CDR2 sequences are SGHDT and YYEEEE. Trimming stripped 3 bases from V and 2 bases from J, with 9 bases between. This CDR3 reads CASSSRAGNQPQHF. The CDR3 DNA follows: TGTGCCAGCAGCTCCAGGGCGGGCAATCAGCCCCAGCATTTT.

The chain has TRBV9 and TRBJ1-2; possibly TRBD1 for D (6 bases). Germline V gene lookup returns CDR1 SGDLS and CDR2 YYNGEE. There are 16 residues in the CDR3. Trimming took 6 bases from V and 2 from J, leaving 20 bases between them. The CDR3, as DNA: TGTGCCAGCACCCCCGCGGCGGCAGGGGAAAACTATGGCTACACCTTC. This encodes CASTPAAAGENYGYTF.

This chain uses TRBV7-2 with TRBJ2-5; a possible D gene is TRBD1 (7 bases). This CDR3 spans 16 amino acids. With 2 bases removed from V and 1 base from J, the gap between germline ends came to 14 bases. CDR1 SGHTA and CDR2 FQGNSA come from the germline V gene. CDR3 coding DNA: TGTGCCAGCAGCTTAAACGCCAGGGGGGCCCAAGAGACCCAGTACTTC. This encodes CASSLNARGAQETQYF.

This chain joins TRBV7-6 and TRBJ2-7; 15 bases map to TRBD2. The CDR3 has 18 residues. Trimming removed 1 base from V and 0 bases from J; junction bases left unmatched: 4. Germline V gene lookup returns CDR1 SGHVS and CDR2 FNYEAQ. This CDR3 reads CASSLGTSGGESSYEQYF. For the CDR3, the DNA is TGTGCCAGCAGCTTAGGGACTAGCGGGGGGGAGAGCTCCTACGAGCAGTACTTC. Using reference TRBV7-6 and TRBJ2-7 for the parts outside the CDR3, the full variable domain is GAGVSQSPRYKVTKRGQDVALRCDPISGHVSLYWYRQALGQGPEFLTYFNYEAQQDKSGLPNDRFSAERPEGSISTLTIQRTEQRDSAMYRCASSLGTSGGESSYEQYFGPGTRLTVT.

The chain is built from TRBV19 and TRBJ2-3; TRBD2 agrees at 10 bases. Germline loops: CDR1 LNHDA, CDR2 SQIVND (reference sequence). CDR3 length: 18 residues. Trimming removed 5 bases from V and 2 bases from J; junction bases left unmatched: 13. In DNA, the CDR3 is TGTGCCAGTAGTTCCAATGGGCTTCTAGCGGGGGTCACAGATACGCAGTATTTT. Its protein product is CASSSNGLLAGVTDTQYF.

The CDR3 region has the DNA TGTGCCACGATGGACAGGGGGAATTCACCCCTCCACTTT. It is translated as CATMDRGNSPLHF. The chain carries TRBV10-3 and TRBJ1-6; 10 bases are shared with TRBD1. Germline V gene sequence: CDR1 ENHRY, CDR2 SYGVKD. This CDR3 region has 13 residues. V gave up 10 bases and J gave up 7 bases; unmatched junction bases: 4.

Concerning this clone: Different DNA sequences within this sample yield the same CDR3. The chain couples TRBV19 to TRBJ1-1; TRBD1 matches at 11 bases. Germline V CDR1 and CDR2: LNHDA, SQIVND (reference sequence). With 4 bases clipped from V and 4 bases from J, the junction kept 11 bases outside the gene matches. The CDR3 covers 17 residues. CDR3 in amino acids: CASSKSLWTGGGTEAFF. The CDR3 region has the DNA TGTGCCAGTAGTAAGTCCCTCTGGACAGGGGGCGGCACTGAAGCTTTCTTT.

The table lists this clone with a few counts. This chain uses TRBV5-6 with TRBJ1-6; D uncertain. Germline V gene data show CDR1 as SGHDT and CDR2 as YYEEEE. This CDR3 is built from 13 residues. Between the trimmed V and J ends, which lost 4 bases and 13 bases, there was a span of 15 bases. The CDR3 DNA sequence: TGTGCCAGCAGCAGCGCCGTCGGGGTTCCCCTCCACTTT. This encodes CASSSAVGVPLHF.

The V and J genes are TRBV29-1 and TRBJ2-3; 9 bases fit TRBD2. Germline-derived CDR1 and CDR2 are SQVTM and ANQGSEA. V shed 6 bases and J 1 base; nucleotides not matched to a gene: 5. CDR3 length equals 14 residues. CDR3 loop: CSVLTSGRTDTQYF. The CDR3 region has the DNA TGCAGCGTCTTGACTAGCGGCCGCACAGATACGCAGTATTTT.

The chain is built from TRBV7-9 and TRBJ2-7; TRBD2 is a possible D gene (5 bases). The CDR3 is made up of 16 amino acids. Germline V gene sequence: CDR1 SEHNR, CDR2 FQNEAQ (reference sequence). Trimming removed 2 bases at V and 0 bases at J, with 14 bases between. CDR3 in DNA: TGTGCCAGCAGCTTAACCGGACTTGCGAGCTCCTACGAGCAGTACTTC. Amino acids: CASSLTGLASSYEQYF.

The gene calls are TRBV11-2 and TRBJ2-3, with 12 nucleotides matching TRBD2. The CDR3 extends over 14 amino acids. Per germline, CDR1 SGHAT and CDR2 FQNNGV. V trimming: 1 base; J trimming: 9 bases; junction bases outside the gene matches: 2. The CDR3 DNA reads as TGTGCCAGCAGCTTAGCGCTAGCGGGAGGGACGCAGTATTTT. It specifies CASSLALAGGTQYF.